Sequencing of this T cell receptor (beta chain) was carried out in a study of graft-versus-host responses after intestinal transplantation. Trimming removed 3 bases from V and 0 bases from J; junction bases left unmatched: 11. This CDR3 comprises 17 residues. CDR1 is GTSNPN and CDR2 is SVGIG in the germline V gene (reference sequence). Profiled with immunoSEQ multiplex PCR; TCRdb holds only in-frame clones, not every one. The sample consists of fewer than 130,000 clones, 93% of them appearing once. Comments on this clone: As yet, its antigen is unknown.

Sequenced material: unstimulated CD8+ T cells sorted from spleen or lymph node cells, taken before intestinal transplant. This receptor was obtained from a human donor who received an intestinal transplant. The chain combines TRBV30 with TRBJ1-3; 7 bases are a match to TRBD1. CDR3 sequence (DNA): TGTGCCTGGAGCCAGATCGATACAGGGGTCTCTGGAAACACCATATATTTT. It codes for CAWSQIDTGVSGNTIYF.